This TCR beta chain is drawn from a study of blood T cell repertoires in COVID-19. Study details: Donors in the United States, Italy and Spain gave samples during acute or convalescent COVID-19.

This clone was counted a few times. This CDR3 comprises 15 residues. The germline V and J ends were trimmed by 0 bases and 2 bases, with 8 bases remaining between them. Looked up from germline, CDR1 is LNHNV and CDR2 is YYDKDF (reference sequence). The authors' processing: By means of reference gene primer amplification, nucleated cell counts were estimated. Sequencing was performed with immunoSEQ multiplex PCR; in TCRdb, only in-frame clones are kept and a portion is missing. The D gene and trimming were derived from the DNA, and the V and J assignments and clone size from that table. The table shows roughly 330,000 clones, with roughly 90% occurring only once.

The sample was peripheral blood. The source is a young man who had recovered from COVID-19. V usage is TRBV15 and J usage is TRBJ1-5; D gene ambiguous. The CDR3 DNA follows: TGTGCCACCAGCAGAGATGGGGAGGGCAATCAGCCCCAGCATTTT. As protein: CATSRDGEGNQPQHF.